Sequencing of this TCR beta chain was carried out in a study of blood T cells in healthy people across ages. It was with a sample-barcoded 5' primer and a J-beta primer mix that a second PCR of about 6 to 12 cycles was run. MiXCR, applied by TCRdb to the 5' RACE reads, yields one record per CDR3 protein. This table has some 890,000 distinct CDR3 sequences, 25% to 30% appearing once. The germline gives CDR1 SGHTA, CDR2 FQGNSA. The V end lost 2 bases, the J end lost 2 bases, and 8 bases lay between the germline ends. The CDR3 has 14 amino acids. This sample also belongs to another study, concerning T cells of mothers and their children.

Sequenced material: blood. V is TRBV7-2 and J is TRBJ2-3, with unresolved D. The source is a woman aged 40-49 years in good health. CDR3 region: CASSLRYSTDTQYF. In DNA form, the CDR3 reads TGTGCCAGCAGCTTACGATACTCCACAGATACGCAGTATTTT.